The entry below describes one TCR beta chain. The data were obtained in a study of OX40 agonist ivuxolimab in advanced cancers. On the study more broadly: Partial responses occurred in three patients (one hepatocellular carcinoma, two cutaneous melanoma).

Measured with immunoSEQ multiplex PCR; TCRdb has only the in-frame clones, and not every one. The sample holds about 26,000 clones, around nine tenths seen once. The sequencing used CD4+ or CD8+ T cells sorted from blood, collected in a trial of the OX40 agonist ivuxolimab. The sequence was collected from an adult with an advanced solid tumor such as melanoma, head and neck, liver or kidney cancer.

The CDR3 reads CASSSGLAGGDTQYF. In nucleotides, the CDR3 is TGTGCCAGCAGCTCCGGACTAGCGGGGGGGGATACGCAGTATTTT. The rearrangement links TRBV11-3 to TRBJ2-3, with 15 bases identical to TRBD2. The CDR3 has 15 amino acids. J gave up 6 bases and V 4 bases, and 2 bases lay outside the gene matches. Germline V lookup: CDR1 SGHNT, CDR2 YENEEA.